One sample yielded the 23 T cell receptor beta chains listed below, sequenced in a study of beta chain features in type 1 diabetes (dated by TCRdb to the late 2010s). Their antigens are not known. Beyond this particular receptor, the publication reports: In all four CD4+ subsets, TCRB CDR3 length was moderately but significantly shorter in type 1 diabetes patients.

The library came from the immunoSEQ multiplex PCR assay. The entire isolated RNA was reverse transcribed using the High Capacity cDNA Reverse Transcription Kit, and thus expressed TCRB transcripts were sequenced. As stored in TCRdb, this immuneACCESS dataset retains in-frame rearrangements with V and J assigned. A fraction of the clones does not appear; measured against another copy, unresolved V genes explain less than half of the discrepancy, and the remainder lacks a known reason. This sample is represented by roughly 150,000 clones; about 9.3% of them were singletons. The leading ten clones occupy 0.5% of the sample. Specimen: central memory CD4+ T cells from blood. These receptors were taken from a man aged 25 to 40 with type 1 diabetes.

This clone was observed a handful of times. The chain uses TRBV27 and TRBJ2-3, with D unclear. Germline assignment: CDR1 MNHEY and CDR2 SMNVEV (reference sequence). The CDR3 extends over 13 amino acids. V was pared by 5 bases and J by 1 base, with 7 bases between. The CDR3 coding sequence is TGTGCCAGCAGTCACATGGGCACAGATACGCAGTATTTT. It encodes CASSHMGTDTQYF.

This clone appeared a few times. This rearrangement joins TRBV23-1 to TRBJ2-7; possible D gene TRBD1, 6 bases. Being an ORF, TRBV23-1 has a function that is uncertain. This CDR3 region has 17 residues. The ends were cut back, 7 bases at V and 2 bases at J, with 24 bases in the middle. This chain's CDR3 is CASTNNPGQVIPYEQYF. The CDR3 coding sequence is TGCGCCAGCACTAACAACCCGGGACAAGTAATTCCCTACGAGCAGTACTTC.

The table lists this clone with a count of one. The chain is built from TRBV6-5 and TRBJ2-7, with 8 nucleotides matching TRBD2. This CDR3 comprises 14 residues. V was pared by 10 bases and J by 1 base, with 9 bases of the junction left unmatched. Germline V lookup: CDR1 MNHEY, CDR2 SVGAGI. CDR3 amino acids: CAIRLAHTSYEQYF. In DNA, the CDR3 is TGTGCCATTCGACTAGCGCATACATCCTACGAGCAGTACTTC.

The chain recombines TRBV7-9 with TRBJ2-7; a possible D gene is TRBD1 (6 bases). The CDR3 is made up of 11 amino acids. The germline V gene has CDR1 SEHNR and CDR2 FQNEAQ (reference sequence). With 8 bases removed from V and 3 bases from J, the gap between germline ends came to 8 bases. The CDR3 DNA reads TGTGCCAGCCAGGACAGCTACGAGCAGTACTTC. It is translated as CASQDSYEQYF.

The table lists this clone with a few counts. The V gene is TRBV30, the J gene TRBJ1-3, with 7 bases fitting TRBD1. CDR1 is GTSNPN and CDR2 is SVGIG in the germline V gene (reference sequence). Trimming cost V 4 bases and J 1 base; bases outside gene matches: 10. CDR3 length equals 16 residues. In nucleotides, the CDR3 is TGTGCCTGGACCTTACGGGGCAGGGGGTCTGGAAACACCATATATTTT. Residues: CAWTLRGRGSGNTIYF. The whole variable domain, filled in from reference TRBV30 and TRBJ1-3, reads SQTIHQWPATLVQPVGSPLSLECTVEGTSNPNLYWYRQAAGRGLQLLFYSVGIGQISSEVPQNLSASRPQDRQFILSSKKLLLSDSGFYLCAWTLRGRGSGNTIYFGEGSWLTVV.

The CDR3 protein is CASRDGTGGTGELFF. The CDR3 bases are TGTGCCAGCAGGGACGGGACAGGGGGCACCGGGGAGCTGTTTTTT. The chain links TRBV6-1 to TRBJ2-2; 11 bases are a match to TRBD1. Germline V CDR1 and CDR2: MNHNS, SASEGT. The length of the CDR3 is 15 residues. J gave up 4 bases and V 6 bases, and 4 bases lay outside the gene matches.

The V call is TRBV10-3, the J call TRBJ1-2; 7 nucleotides align to TRBD1. From germline, CDR1 is ENHRY and CDR2 SYGVKD. The J segment lost 3 bases and the V segment lost 10 bases, leaving 8 bases of the junction unmatched. The CDR3 spans 13 residues. CDR3 loop: CATGTAPDYGYTF. The CDR3, as DNA: TGTGCCACCGGGACAGCCCCCGACTATGGCTACACCTTC.

This clone was observed a handful of times. The chain carries TRBV9 and TRBJ1-2; TRBD1 matches 7 bases. The trim removed 0 bases at V and 11 bases at J, leaving 10 bases unmatched. In germline, CDR1 is SGDLS, CDR2 YYNGEE. This CDR3 contains 14 residues. DNA for the CDR3: TGTGCCAGCAGCGTAGGTTCTACGGGACAGCGGTACACCTTC. This translates into CASSVGSTGQRYTF.

There are many counts of this clone. V gene TRBV14 combines with J gene TRBJ2-2, with no clear D. The V end was cut by 4 bases, the J end by 7 bases, with 13 bases between. Germline V gives CDR1 SGHDN, CDR2 FVKESK. The CDR3 has 14 residues. CDR3 loop: CASSRLDVFGELFF. For the CDR3, the DNA is TGTGCCAGCAGCCGCTTAGATGTCTTCGGGGAGCTGTTTTTT.

This chain joins TRBV18 and TRBJ1-2, with a tentative D call TRBD1 (6 bases). Trimming took 3 bases from V and 10 from J, leaving 15 bases between them. The CDR3 is 13 amino acids. Per germline, CDR1 KGHSH and CDR2 LQKENI. The CDR3 nucleotides are TGTGCCAGCTCACCCGAGTTGGACAGCCTCTACACCTTC. Amino acid sequence: CASSPELDSLYTF.

The chain is built from TRBV29-1 and TRBJ2-5; TRBD2 matches at 8 bases. The germline V gene has CDR1 SQVTM and CDR2 ANQGSEA. V was pared by 0 bases and J by 11 bases, with 14 bases of the junction left unmatched. This CDR3 comprises 15 residues. The CDR3 DNA reads TGCAGCGTTGAAGATCGGGGGGGACTAGGTGAAGAGCAGTACTTC. It yields the protein CSVEDRGGLGEEQYF.

The chain couples TRBV4-2 to TRBJ2-1, with D perhaps TRBD2 (5 bases). Germline CDR1 reads LGHNA; CDR2 reads YNFKEQ. V was pared by 4 bases and J by 4 bases, with 8 bases between. There are 13 residues in the CDR3. CDR3 sequence: CASSPTSYNEQFF. CDR3 nucleotides: TGTGCCAGCAGCCCAACTAGTTACAATGAGCAGTTCTTC.

Here the CDR3 reads CATSSWTAAPYEQYF. For the CDR3, the DNA is TGTGCCACCAGCAGCTGGACAGCGGCCCCCTACGAGCAGTACTTC. The genes are TRBV15 and TRBJ2-7; D possibly corresponds to TRBD1 (6 bases). Germline assignment: CDR1 LNHNV and CDR2 YYDKDF (reference sequence). V was pared by 3 bases and J by 2 bases, with 14 bases between. The CDR3 runs 15 residues.

This clone was observed a handful of times. The CDR3, as DNA: TGTGCCAGCAGCTTTAGAGGGATAGGTGTGGGCAATGAGCAGTTCTTC. This sequence encodes CASSFRGIGVGNEQFF. The chain joins TRBV7-8 to TRBJ2-1, with D possibly being TRBD2 (5 bases). The germline gives CDR1 SGHVS, CDR2 FQNEAQ. CDR3 size: 16 residues. With 3 bases removed from V and 6 bases from J, the gap between germline ends came to 18 bases.

This clone was counted only a few times. This sequence joins TRBV2 and TRBJ2-6; TRBD2 aligns across 10 bases. Germline values: CDR1 SNHLY, CDR2 FYNNEI. The CDR3 extends over 15 amino acids. After removal of 11 bases from V and 2 bases from J, the junction contained 6 bases not matched to a gene. CDR3 in DNA: TGTGCCTGGGGGCTAGCGGGAGCTGGGGCCAACGTCCTGACTTTC. Translation gives CAWGLAGAGANVLTF.

In this sample, this clone turned up a few times. The genes are TRBV5-4 and TRBJ2-1; 7 nucleotides align to TRBD2. The CDR3 sequence is 14 residues long. V dropped 4 bases and J dropped 5; count of bases not matched to a gene: 6. Germline V gives CDR1 SGHNT, CDR2 YYREEE (reference sequence). In nucleotides, the CDR3 is TGTGCCAGCAGCCCCCAGCGGGGAAACAATGAGCAGTTCTTC. Amino acid sequence: CASSPQRGNNEQFF. The variable domain in full, completed from reference TRBV5-4 and TRBJ2-1, reads ETGVTQSPTHLIKTRGQQVTLRCSSQSGHNTVSWYQQALGQGPQFIFQYYREEENGRGNFPPRFSGLQFPNYSSELNVNALELDDSALYLCASSPQRGNNEQFFGPGTRLTVL.

This clone was seen more than once but under ten times. The chain uses TRBV9 and TRBJ1-1, with 7 bases that match TRBD1. From germline, CDR1 is SGDLS and CDR2 YYNGEE. The CDR3 covers 14 residues. V lost 1 base, J lost 4 bases, and 4 bases stayed unmatched. The CDR3 DNA reads TGTGCCAGCAGCGTACAGGGACAGAGCACTGAAGCTTTCTTT. This translates into CASSVQGQSTEAFF.

This chain links TRBV7-2 with TRBJ2-7, with TRBD1 as a possible D gene (5 bases). This CDR3 has 15 amino acids. V was pared by 0 bases and J by 2 bases, with 11 bases between. Germline values: CDR1 SGHTA, CDR2 FQGNSA. The CDR3 DNA follows: TGTGCCAGCAGCTTAGCCCCGGGCAGGGCCTACGAGCAGTACTTC. Translated: CASSLAPGRAYEQYF.

This clone turned up a few times. This rearrangement joins TRBV11-2 to TRBJ1-1, with a possible D match to TRBD1 (5 bases). V was pared by 5 bases and J by 10 bases, with 20 bases between. This CDR3 is 14 amino acids long. Germline V gene data show CDR1 as SGHAT and CDR2 as FQNNGV. This CDR3 reads CASSPSDRANLAFF. The CDR3 region has the DNA TGTGCCAGCAGCCCGTCAGACAGAGCAAACTTAGCTTTCTTT.

This clone was observed a few times. The V call is TRBV6-5, the J call TRBJ2-1, with TRBD1 matching over 10 bases. Trimming cost V 4 bases and J 7 bases; bases outside gene matches: 4. The germline V gene has CDR1 MNHEY and CDR2 SVGAGI. The CDR3 consists of 14 residues. CDR3 sequence (DNA): TGTGCCAGCAGTTCGACAGGGGGCTCGAATGAGCAGTTCTTC. Its protein product is CASSSTGGSNEQFF.

The rearrangement joins TRBV7-2 to TRBJ2-7, with D tentatively TRBD2 (6 bases). Germline CDR1 reads SGHTA; CDR2 reads FQGNSA. The V and J ends lost 3 bases and 3 bases respectively, with 15 bases between them. This CDR3 has 15 residues. CDR3 sequence reads: CASSFQAEGDYEQYF. CDR3 nucleotide sequence: TGTGCCAGCAGCTTCCAAGCGGAGGGCGACTACGAGCAGTACTTC.

This clone was seen more than once but under ten times. This chain uses TRBV5-1 with TRBJ2-1, with 12 bases matching TRBD2. From germline, CDR1 is SGHRS and CDR2 YFSETQ. This CDR3 is 16 amino acids long. Unmatched junction bases numbered 6, after V lost 2 bases and J lost 6 bases. CDR3 in DNA: TGCGCCAGCAGCTTTCCTAGCGGGAGGGCCTCCAATGAGCAGTTCTTC. Amino acid sequence: CASSFPSGRASNEQFF.

This clone showed up just a few times. This rearrangement joins TRBV19 to TRBJ1-2; TRBD1 might be the D (5 bases). Per the germline V gene, CDR1 is LNHDA and CDR2 is SQIVND (reference sequence). CDR3 length equals 15 residues. Deletions cut 9 bases from V and 3 bases from J, with 20 bases between. The CDR3 is CASVGGGAQDYGYTF. The CDR3 DNA is TGTGCCAGCGTCGGGGGGGGAGCGCAGGACTATGGCTACACCTTC.